This T cell receptor beta chain was recorded in a study of blood T cell repertoires in COVID-19. Study overall: There were acute and convalescent COVID-19 samples, and they came from the United States, Italy and Spain. Sample material is recorded as cDNA or gDNA derived from T cells, B-cell-depleted T cells, or PBMCs.

Produced via immunoSEQ multiplex PCR; TCRdb's table is partial and in-frame only. The sample shows 150,000 to 200,000 clones, 80% to 90% of them seen only once. CDR1 and CDR2 from the germline V gene are LGHDT and YNNKEL (reference sequence). V was pared by 1 base and J by 6 bases, with 6 bases of the junction left unmatched. The CDR3 loop spans 14 amino acids. The sample taken for sequencing was peripheral blood. V usage is TRBV3-1 (or the pseudogene TRBV3-2) and J usage is TRBJ2-7; 7 bases fit TRBD2. This TCR derives from a woman over 75 with acute or convalescent COVID-19. CDR3 loop: CASSQGGGKGEQYF. The CDR3 DNA reads TGTGCCAGCAGCCAAGGGGGAGGGAAGGGCGAGCAGTACTTC.